The 24 T cell receptor beta chains given below trace back to one sample, sequenced in a study of blood T cells in healthy people across ages. Primed by a sample-barcoded 5' primer and a J-beta primer mix, a second PCR proceeded for roughly 6 to 12 cycles. MiXCR, applied by TCRdb to the 5' RACE reads, yields one record per CDR3 protein. This sample carries fewer than 800,000 distinct CDR3 sequences, 32% of them seen once, and the ten largest clones take roughly 15%. The sequenced sample consisted of blood. The receptors come from a woman of 80 years or more in good health.

J is TRBJ2-7 and V is TRBV29-1; the D gene could be TRBD1 or TRBD2 (6 bases each). V shed 4 bases and J shed 2 bases, with 12 bases lying between them. CDR3 length: 13 amino acids. Germline CDR1 and CDR2: SQVTM and ANQGSEA. CDR3 coding DNA: TGCAGCGTTGGATGGAGGGGGGCCTACGAGCAGTACTTC. Its protein is CSVGWRGAYEQYF.

As for this clonotype: The junction departs from the called germline gene at one end, perhaps through a read error. The chain recombines TRBV3-1 with TRBJ1-1; D remains unclear. Germline values: CDR1 LGHDT, CDR2 YNNKEL (reference sequence). This CDR3 has 12 amino acids. The CDR3 DNA reads as TGCGCCAGCAGCCAATCTTCAGTCCGGGCTTTCTTT. This sequence encodes CASSQSSVRAFF.

This clonotype was observed at least ten times. The rearrangement joins TRBV25-1 to TRBJ1-4; D gene uncertain. V was trimmed by 1 base and J by 0 bases, leaving 12 bases between them. This CDR3 spans 17 amino acids. CDR1 is MGHDK and CDR2 is SYGVNS in the germline V gene. The CDR3 nucleotides are TGTGCCAGCAGTGAATGGGTGCTGGCAGCAACTAATGAAAAACTGTTTTTT. Protein: CASSEWVLAATNEKLFF.

This clonotype was picked up many times. This chain joins TRBV7-2 and TRBJ1-4, with D maybe TRBD1 (5 bases). The CDR3 totals 16 residues. Germline values: CDR1 SGHTA, CDR2 FQGNSA. Trimming removed 5 bases from V and 0 bases from J, with 13 bases in between. The CDR3 sequence is CASSPIPTATNEKLFF. CDR3 bases: TGTGCCAGCAGCCCTATCCCGACAGCAACTAATGAAAAACTGTTTTTT.

This clonotype was seen repeatedly, ten times or more. This clone may be a read error of a much larger clone one base away. The chain combines TRBV10-3 with TRBJ2-5, with a possible D match to TRBD1 (6 bases). Trimming stripped 3 bases from V and 11 bases from J, with 16 bases between. CDR3 length: 13 amino acids. The germline CDR1 and CDR2 sequences are ENHRY and SYGVKD. The CDR3 bases are TGTGCCATCAGTGACCTCCGGGACACGGAGCAGTACTTC. Translated: CAISDLRDTEQYF.

Worth noting for this clonotype: Sequence at one end of the junction differs from germline and may be a read error. The CDR3 is CAGTPRGGFRNSPLYF. The CDR3 bases are TGTGCCGGCACCCCTAGAGGAGGGTTCCGAAATTCACCCCTCTACTTT. The rearrangement links TRBV4-2 to TRBJ1-6, with D unresolved. Looked up from germline, CDR1 is LGHNA and CDR2 is YNFKEQ. The CDR3 length is 16 residues.

V and J are TRBV5-6 and TRBJ1-2; 11 positions match TRBD1. Trimming removed 1 base from V and 8 bases from J; junction bases left unmatched: 7. This CDR3 comprises 15 residues. Germline-derived CDR1 and CDR2 are SGHDT and YYEEEE. The CDR3 loop is CASSLFGQGAEGYTF. The CDR3 DNA reads TGTGCCAGCAGCTTGTTCGGACAGGGGGCGGAAGGCTACACCTTC.

This clonotype was found a few times. A read error is possible here, since a much larger clone lies one base away. This chain joins TRBV24-1 and TRBJ2-1; TRBD1 might be the D (6 bases). The CDR3 loop spans 15 amino acids. The germline gives CDR1 KGHDR, CDR2 SFDVKD. The CDR3 loop is CVTSDEGVAYNEQFF. The DNA of the CDR3 is TGTGTCACCAGTGATGAGGGGGTCGCCTACAATGAGCAGTTCTTC.

In its sample, this clonotype was seen once. This chain joins TRBV20-1 and TRBJ2-1; D might be TRBD1 or TRBD2, each matching 5 bases. V lost 5 bases, J lost 10 bases, and 18 bases lay in between. This CDR3 has 13 amino acids. Germline CDR1 reads DFQATT; CDR2 reads SNEGSKA (reference sequence). CDR3 region: CSAPRPGRGEQFF. CDR3 coding DNA: TGCAGTGCTCCCCGGCCGGGACGCGGGGAGCAGTTCTTC.

This clonotype occurred a few times. A read error may explain this, as a much larger clone is one base away. This chain connects TRBV27 to TRBJ2-5; possibly TRBD1 or TRBD2 for D (5 bases each). The DNA matches TRBJ2-7 better at its end, which makes the J call doubtful. This CDR3 is 16 amino acids long. Germline values: CDR1 MNHEY, CDR2 SMNVEV (reference sequence). The CDR3 sequence is CASSPQGSGTAYEQYF. The DNA of the CDR3 is TGTGCCAGCAGTCCACAAGGTTCGGGGACCGCCTACGAGCAGTACTTC.

The V and J genes are TRBV2 and TRBJ1-1; D perhaps matches TRBD1 (6 bases). The germline V gene encodes CDR1 SNHLY and CDR2 FYNNEI. Trimming took off 6 bases at V and 12 bases at J, with 23 bases between the two ends. The CDR3 spans 14 residues. CDR3 coding DNA: TGTGCCAGCAGGATAATTTGGGACACGCGGGTGTCTTTCTTT. This sequence encodes CASRIIWDTRVSFF.

This clonotype has a count of ten or more. The V and J genes are TRBV12-3 or TRBV12-4 and TRBJ2-3, with 8 bases lining up with TRBD2. V gave up 4 bases and J gave up 3 bases; unmatched junction bases: 6. CDR3 length: 15 amino acids. CDR3 coding DNA: TGTGCCAGCAGTTGGGGCGGGGGGACTACAGATACGCAGTATTTT. This gives the protein CASSWGGGTTDTQYF.

Many counts were recorded for this clonotype. The J gene is TRBJ2-5, the V gene TRBV2, with D possibly TRBD2 on 5 matching bases. Germline assignment: CDR1 SNHLY and CDR2 FYNNEI. The V gene lost 1 base and the J gene lost 4 bases, with 19 bases spanning the gap. The CDR3 runs 17 residues. CDR3 in DNA: TGTGCCAGCAGTGAAGGTGCGGTAGCGAGCGCCCGAGAGACCCAGTACTTC. Its translation is CASSEGAVASARETQYF.

This clonotype was seen a handful of times. A read error is possible here, since a much larger clone lies one base away. J is TRBJ2-5 and V is TRBV7-2; D call uncertain. Between the trimmed V and J ends, which lost 5 bases and 1 base, there was a span of 14 bases. CDR3 length: 15 residues. CDR1 and CDR2 from the germline V gene are SGHTA and FQGNSA. Here the CDR3 reads CASSPLGRTQETQYF. The DNA for the CDR3 is TGTGCCAGCAGCCCTCTGGGCAGAACCCAAGAGACCCAGTACTTC.

This clonotype was seen more than once but under ten times. This may be a read error, as it is one base from a much larger clone. This rearrangement joins TRBV6-5 to TRBJ2-7; 7 nucleotides agree with TRBD1. Trimming cost V 11 bases and J 2 bases; bases outside gene matches: 15. The germline CDR1 and CDR2 sequences are MNHEY and SVGAGI. The CDR3 spans 15 residues. In nucleotides, the CDR3 is TGTGCCGGCCGACCCCCGGGACAGCAGACCTACGAGCAGTACTTC. Its protein is CAGRPPGQQTYEQYF.

This sequence joins TRBV24-1 and TRBJ2-5; D is possibly TRBD1 or TRBD2 (5 bases each). This CDR3 is 15 amino acids long. Trimming cost V 0 bases and J 4 bases, with 11 bases left between them. Per the germline V gene, CDR1 is KGHDR and CDR2 is SFDVKD. CDR3 bases: TGTGCCACCAGTGATTTGCTTGGGGGTCCAGAGACCCAGTACTTC. This codes for CATSDLLGGPETQYF.

There are many counts of this clonotype. V is TRBV12-3 or TRBV12-4 and J is TRBJ1-5; D is perhaps TRBD1 (6 bases). CDR3 length: 15 amino acids. Trimming cost V 1 base and J 6 bases, with 13 bases left between them. The CDR3 here is CASSLVGGGGQPQHF. Written as DNA, the CDR3 is TGTGCCAGCAGTTTAGTGGGGGGCGGGGGTCAGCCCCAGCATTTT.

Many counts were recorded for this clonotype. CDR3 sequence (DNA): TGTGCCAGCAGCACGTCAGGGATTGATACGCAGTATTTT. This sequence encodes CASSTSGIDTQYF. V gene TRBV7-2 combines with J gene TRBJ2-3; D perhaps matches TRBD1 (5 bases). This CDR3 is built from 13 residues. V gave up 5 bases and J gave up 6 bases, with 12 bases separating them. Looked up from germline, CDR1 is SGHTA and CDR2 is FQGNSA. The whole variable domain, filled in from reference TRBV7-2 and TRBJ2-3, reads GAGVSQSPSNKVTEKGKDVELRCDPISGHTALYWYRQSLGQGLEFLIYFQGNSAPDKSGLPSDRFSAERTGGSVSTLTIQRTQQEDSAVYLCASSTSGIDTQYFGPGTRLTVL.

This clonotype was recorded at least ten times. The V call is TRBV7-2, the J call TRBJ2-6; D may be TRBD1 (5 bases). The CDR3 runs 15 residues. Looked up from germline, CDR1 is SGHTA and CDR2 is FQGNSA. V lost 1 base and J 11 bases, leaving 15 bases between the germline ends. CDR3: CASSLEYGAQYVLTF. In nucleotides, the CDR3 is TGTGCCAGCAGCTTAGAGTATGGGGCGCAGTACGTCCTGACTTTC.

This clonotype was observed at least ten times. The rearrangement links TRBV4-2 to TRBJ2-1; maybe TRBD1 (5 bases). CDR1 is LGHNA and CDR2 is YNFKEQ in the germline V gene. There are 15 residues in the CDR3. V lost 0 bases to trimming and J lost 5 bases, with 11 bases between them. The CDR3 DNA reads TGTGCCAGCAGCCAAGAAGGGGATCGAGACAATGAGCAGTTCTTC. Encoded protein: CASSQEGDRDNEQFF.

This clonotype was seen a few times. This CDR3 reads CASSPHTGGTDEKLFF. DNA for the CDR3: TGTGCCAGCAGCCCCCACACAGGGGGCACGGATGAAAAACTGTTTTTT. The rearrangement links TRBV6-5 to TRBJ1-4, with 9 bases matching TRBD1. The CDR3 length is 16 residues. The germline V gene has CDR1 MNHEY and CDR2 SVGAGI. V shed 6 bases, J shed 6 bases, and the junction held 11 bases outside the gene matches.

This clonotype appeared many times. V usage is TRBV5-1 and J usage is TRBJ1-2, with D tentatively TRBD1 (6 bases). This CDR3 has 14 residues. The V gene lost 4 bases and the J gene lost 6 bases, with 16 bases spanning the gap. Germline loops: CDR1 SGHRS, CDR2 YFSETQ. The CDR3, as DNA: TGCGCCAGCAGCCCGGAACAGGGCCAGGATGGCTACACCTTC. It codes for CASSPEQGQDGYTF.

The table lists this clonotype with many counts. The J gene is TRBJ2-4, the V gene TRBV7-6, with TRBD2 as a possible D gene (6 bases). Trimming removed 0 bases at V and 13 bases at J, with 19 bases between. CDR1 and CDR2 (germline): SGHVS, FNYEAQ. CDR3 length equals 15 residues. CDR3 region: CASSLAGGSSGEQYF. The CDR3 nucleotides are TGTGCCAGCAGCTTAGCGGGGGGTAGTTCGGGTGAGCAGTACTTC.

This clonotype was seen a handful of times. The V call is TRBV5-6, the J call TRBJ1-3, with D tentatively TRBD1 (5 bases). CDR1 is SGHDT, CDR2 YYEEEE, per germline. The V and J ends lost 2 bases and 1 base respectively, with 13 bases between them. The CDR3 is 16 amino acids. As DNA, the CDR3 is TGTGCCAGCAGCTTTTTAGGGGCTGATTCTGGAAACACCATATATTTT. It codes for CASSFLGADSGNTIYF.